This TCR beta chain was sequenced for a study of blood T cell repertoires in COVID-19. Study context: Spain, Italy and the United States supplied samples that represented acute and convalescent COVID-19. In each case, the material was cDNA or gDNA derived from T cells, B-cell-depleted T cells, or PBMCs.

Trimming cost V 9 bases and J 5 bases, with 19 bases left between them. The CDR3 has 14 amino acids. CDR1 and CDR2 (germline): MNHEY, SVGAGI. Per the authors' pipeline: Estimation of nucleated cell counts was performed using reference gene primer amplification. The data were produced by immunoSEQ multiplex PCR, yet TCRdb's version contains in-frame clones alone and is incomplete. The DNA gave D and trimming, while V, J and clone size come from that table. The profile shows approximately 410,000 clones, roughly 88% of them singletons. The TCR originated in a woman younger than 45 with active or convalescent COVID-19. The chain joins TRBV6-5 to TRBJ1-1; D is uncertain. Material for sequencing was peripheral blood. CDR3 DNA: TGTGCCAGACTAGTTATAGGGTTAGGGACTGAAGCTTTCTTT. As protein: CARLVIGLGTEAFF.